The source of this TCR beta chain is a study of T cells in Graves' hyperthyroidism and ophthalmopathy. Study-level results: Ophthalmopathy could be told apart from stable hyperthyroidism with a 13 V-J model.

Pregnant or lactating patients were excluded, as were those with uncontrolled infection or other autoimmune disease. Orbital computed tomography and thyroid ultrasound, together with serum TRAb and thyroxine and clinical symptoms, were used for diagnoses. Using 10 ml of fresh peripheral blood, PBMCs were prepared. This clonotype has ten or more counts. Its antigen is as yet unknown. Researchers took RNA transcripts and amplified the TCR beta CDR3 regions from them. TCR CDR3 regions were first amplified by RT-PCR with HTBI primers. TCRdb itself ran the multiplex PCR reads through MiXCR, one entry per CDR3 protein. Of fewer than 250,000 distinct CDR3 sequences in the sample, about 17% are singletons; the top ten hold around 28%. V shed 0 bases, J shed 5 bases, and the junction held 4 bases outside the gene matches. This CDR3 contains 15 residues. CDR1 is SGDLS and CDR2 is YYNGEE in the germline V gene.

Specimen: blood. The receptor comes from a woman younger than 35 with Graves' ophthalmopathy. This chain connects TRBV9 to TRBJ2-1; 8 bases are a match to TRBD2. The DNA for the CDR3 is TGTGCCAGCAGCGTAGCCAGCGGGAGCAACAATGAGCAGTTCTTC. Its translation: CASSVASGSNNEQFF.